This T cell receptor (beta chain) is drawn from a study of shared clonotypes between healthy human individuals. Study-wide context: Sampling drew on donors who were a couple of women and a few men aged 18 to 49.

Loaded into unsorted PBMC replicate PCRs was about 330 ng DNA, approximately 30,000 T cell genomes. The protocol was immunoSEQ multiplex PCR, while the TCRdb copy is restricted to in-frame clones and leaves out a portion. The repertoire holds some 500,000 clones, with around 80% as singletons. The CDR3 length is 15 residues. Germline loops: CDR1 MDHEN, CDR2 SYDVKM. V was trimmed by 5 bases and J by 4 bases, leaving 17 bases between them. The count of this clone is one. J is TRBJ2-5 and V is TRBV28; D is possibly TRBD2 (5 bases). The sequencing input was PBMCs. This receptor was taken from a woman in her thirties or forties in good health. Some clones in this sample may be carry-over from other donors' samples. CDR3 bases: TGTGCCAGCAGTCCACCCCGACTACCCCCAGAGACCCAGTACTTC. It is translated as CASSPPRLPPETQYF.